Listed below are T cell receptor beta chains from one sample, sequenced in a study of STAT5B mutations in CD4+ large granular lymphocyte leukemia. Method: immunoSEQ multiplex PCR; TCRdb's copy keeps in-frame clones and lacks some. The sample lists more than 30,000 clones; 65% to 85% were seen once. Sequencing was carried out using CD4+ T cells from blood buffy coats. The receptors were gathered from a human donor in good health. Each CDR3 is given with its conserved first and last residue. Fields, in order: CDR3 protein, CDR3 DNA, D gene, CDR3 length, clone size, V gene, J gene. D genes are given only for firm matches. Rows give clone size only sometimes, using once, few, many, or a class for an expanded clone.

CASSLARGATGTYEQYF	TGTGCCAGCAGCTTAGCGCGCGGAGCGACCGGTACCTACGAGCAGTACTTC	.	17	few	TRBV7-2	TRBJ2-7
CASSNRDSQDTQYF	TGTGCCAGCAGTAACCGGGACTCCCAGGATACGCAGTATTTT	.	14	.	TRBV6-5	TRBJ2-3
CARGRQNTEAFF	TGTGCCCGGGGCCGACAGAACACTGAAGCTTTCTTT	.	12	few	TRBV30	TRBJ1-1
CAWSSSSDQPQHF	TGTGCCTGGAGTTCGAGCTCGGATCAGCCCCAGCATTTT	.	13	.	TRBV30	TRBJ1-5
CASHLEQGRSFEAFF	TGTGCCAGTCATCTCGAACAGGGAAGGAGTTTTGAAGCTTTCTTT	.	15	.	TRBV7-2	TRBJ1-1
CASSLAWGGTSTDTQYF	TGCGCCAGCAGCTTGGCCTGGGGCGGGACTAGCACAGATACGCAGTATTTT	.	17	once	TRBV5-1	TRBJ2-3
CASSPGLAGLYTQYF	TGTGCCAGCAGCCCCGGACTAGCGGGGTTATATACGCAGTATTTT	TRBD2	15	.	TRBV11-3	TRBJ2-3
CASSHRLAGVTGELFF	TGTGCCAGCAGCCATCGACTAGCGGGGGTCACCGGGGAGCTGTTTTTT	TRBD2	16	.	TRBV14	TRBJ2-2
CASTTTGSRTGELFF	TGTGCCAGCACTACGACAGGGAGCCGAACCGGGGAGCTGTTTTTT	TRBD1	15	.	TRBV2	TRBJ2-2
CASSPSGYTDTQYF	TGCGCCAGCAGCCCTAGCGGGTACACAGATACGCAGTATTTT	TRBD2	14	.	TRBV10-2	TRBJ2-3
CASSISLLGRVDQPQHF	TGTGCCAGTAGTATTAGTCTCCTCGGGAGGGTGGATCAGCCCCAGCATTTT	.	17	few	TRBV19	TRBJ1-5
CASRTGGMVNEKLFF	TGTGCCAGCCGGACAGGGGGAATGGTTAATGAAAAACTGTTTTTT	TRBD1	15	.	TRBV6-1	TRBJ1-4
CASSGATNEKLFF	TGTGCCTCCTCAGGAGCAACTAATGAAAAACTGTTTTTT	.	13	.	TRBV30	TRBJ1-4
CASGTGITTEQYF	TGCGCCAGCGGGACAGGGATCACTACCGAGCAGTACTTC	TRBD1	13	few	TRBV5-1	TRBJ2-7
CASSGGGLQETQYF	TGCGCCAGCAGCGGCGGGGGCTTGCAAGAGACCCAGTACTTC	.	14	.	TRBV5-1	TRBJ2-5
CASSLVWPGTAGELFF	TGTGCCAGCAGCTTAGTGTGGCCGGGAACGGCCGGGGAGCTGTTTTTT	.	16	.	TRBV11-2	TRBJ2-2
CASSFGQGATEAFF	TGTGCCAGCAGTTTTGGACAGGGGGCAACTGAAGCTTTCTTT	TRBD1	14	.	TRBV6-6	TRBJ1-1
CASSLEGTRQETQYF	TGCGCCAGCAGCTTAGAAGGGACAAGACAAGAGACCCAGTACTTC	.	15	.	TRBV5-1	TRBJ2-5
CASSEMTASGNTIYF	TGCGCCAGCAGCGAAATGACGGCCTCTGGAAACACCATATATTTT	.	15	.	TRBV5-1	TRBJ1-3
CASSPSTTYSGNTIYF	TGTGCCAGCAGTCCGTCGACAACCTACTCTGGAAACACCATATATTTT	.	16	few	TRBV2	TRBJ1-3
CASSPLGGDFSYEQYF	TGTGCCAGCAGCCCCTTAGGCGGGGATTTCTCCTACGAGCAGTACTTC	.	16	once	TRBV14	TRBJ2-7
CAWLLAEKHNEQFF	TGTGCCTGGCTCCTAGCGGAAAAACACAATGAGCAGTTCTTC	TRBD2	14	.	TRBV30	TRBJ2-1
CASSEQGMNEQFF	TGTGCCAGCAGTGAGCAGGGGATGAATGAGCAGTTCTTC	.	13	.	TRBV2	TRBJ2-1
CASSFHGGGKETQYF	TGTGCCAGCAGCTTCCATGGGGGGGGCAAAGAGACCCAGTACTTC	.	15	.	TRBV7-8	TRBJ2-5
CASSQVQGLWRDTQYF	TGTGCCAGCAGCCAAGTACAGGGGCTCTGGAGGGATACGCAGTATTTT	TRBD1	16	few	TRBV7-9	TRBJ2-3
CASSAIGGGNEKLFF	TGTGCCAGTAGTGCCATAGGGGGGGGAAATGAAAAACTGTTTTTT	.	15	few	TRBV19	TRBJ1-4
CASSERRSNSPLHF	TGTGCCAGCAGTGAAAGACGGAGTAATTCACCCCTCCACTTT	.	14	few	TRBV6-1	TRBJ1-6
CASSLGGSGFEAFF	TGTGCCAGCAGCTTAGGGGGCTCCGGCTTTGAAGCTTTCTTT	.	14	.	TRBV7-2	TRBJ1-1
CASSKTSGATYEQYF	TGTGCCAGCAGTAAGACTAGCGGGGCTACCTACGAGCAGTACTTC	TRBD2	15	.	TRBV6-1	TRBJ2-7